This T cell receptor beta chain is drawn from a study of shared clonotypes between healthy human individuals. Overall study results and limits: For sorted subsets, rarefaction showed incomplete sequencing despite large depth. Relative to their counterparts shared across all four donors, non-shared clonotypes exhibited diminished generation probabilities.

The naive CD8 subset, CD45RO-negative cells positively selected for CCR7, excluded terminally differentiated effector memory CD45RA+ cells. This CDR3 is 14 amino acids long. The germline V gene has CDR1 SGHNT and CDR2 YYREEE (reference sequence). This clone appeared once. Its specificity is unknown. Under the authors' procedure: Without quality scores, immunoSEQ junctional reads could not be filtered like full-length reads. The assay was immunoSEQ multiplex PCR, and TCRdb's table has in-frame clones only and misses some. The D gene and trimming were derived from the DNA, and the V and J assignments and clone size from that table. The sample has approximately 810,000 clones, 80% to 95% seen once.

The V call is TRBV5-4, the J call TRBJ2-2; D is unclear. The receptor comes from a young man in good health. The specimen sequenced was naive CD8+ T cells sorted from blood. Here the CDR3 reads CALANIANTGELFF. CDR3 sequence (DNA): TGTGCGCTCGCAAACATAGCGAACACCGGGGAGCTGTTTTTT. Full variable domain (outside the CDR3, taken from reference TRBV5-4 and TRBJ2-2): ETGVTQSPTHLIKTRGQQVTLRCSSQSGHNTVSWYQQALGQGPQFIFQYYREEENGRGNFPPRFSGLQFPNYSSELNVNALELDDSALYLCALANIANTGELFFGEGSRLTVL.